This T cell receptor beta chain appears in the sequencing data of a study of T cell repertoires in cytomegalovirus infection. V was clipped by 5 bases and J by 9 bases, with 13 bases between them. There are 13 residues in the CDR3. Per the germline V gene, CDR1 is SNHLY and CDR2 is FYNNEI. This clonotype has a handful of counts. TCRdb analysed the reads with MiXCR anew, one entry per CDR3 protein. In the table there are 250,000 to 300,000 distinct CDR3 sequences, about a sixth of which are singletons. The sequence derives from a human donor in good health (CMV status not recorded). Some clones in this sample may be carry-over from other donors' samples. The chain employs TRBV2 and TRBJ2-2; D is ambiguous. Sequencing was done on a sample of CD8+ T cells from PBMCs. CDR3 residues: CASSRPIFRELFF. Written as DNA, the CDR3 is TGTGCCAGCAGTCGGCCTATTTTCCGGGAGCTGTTTTTT. The full variable domain, in which reference TRBV2 and TRBJ2-2 provide the parts outside the CDR3, is EPEVTQTPSHQVTQMGQEVILRCVPISNHLYFYWYRQILGQKVEFLVSFYNNEISEKSEIFDDQFSVERPDGSNFTLKIRSTKLEDSAMYFCASSRPIFRELFFGEGSRLTVL.